What follows are 30 T cell receptor beta chains derived from one specimen sequenced in a study of T cells in Graves' hyperthyroidism and ophthalmopathy. From RNA transcripts, TCR beta CDR3 regions were amplified. Researchers ran a first-round RT-PCR on the TCR CDR3 using the HTBI primer set. Each CDR3 protein gets one entry after TCRdb re-called the multiplex PCR reads with MiXCR. The sample records 550,000 to 600,000 distinct CDR3 sequences, 15% to 20% being singletons. Sequenced material: blood. These receptors came from a young woman with Graves' hyperthyroidism.

The chain employs TRBV5-1 and TRBJ2-2, with D possibly being TRBD1 or TRBD2 (6 bases each). Trimming removed 0 bases from V and 7 bases from J, with 16 bases in between. Per germline, CDR1 SGHRS and CDR2 YFSETQ. The CDR3 loop spans 16 amino acids. DNA for the CDR3: TGCGCCAGCAGCTTGGCCCCGCGGGGACAACGCGGGGAGCTGTTTTTT. This codes for CASSLAPRGQRGELFF.

This clonotype was counted ten times or more. The chain is built from TRBV12-5 and TRBJ2-3; D unresolved. The V end lost 6 bases, the J end lost 3 bases, and 16 bases lay between the germline ends. The CDR3 spans 15 residues. In germline, CDR1 is LGHNT, CDR2 FRNRAP. This chain's CDR3 is CASGSRERLTDTQYF. In DNA form, the CDR3 reads TGTGCTAGTGGCTCCCGAGAGCGTCTGACAGATACGCAGTATTTT.

This chain links TRBV12-3 or TRBV12-4 with TRBJ1-1; D is unclear. Deletions cut 6 bases from V and 6 bases from J, with 11 bases between. The CDR3 is made up of 12 amino acids. CDR3 region: CASRSDIAEAFF. CDR3 coding DNA: TGTGCCAGCAGATCGGATATCGCTGAAGCTTTCTTT.

This clonotype was detected many times. V and J are TRBV6-2 or TRBV6-3 and TRBJ2-7, with 9 bases matching TRBD1. CDR1 is MNHEY and CDR2 is SVGEGT in the germline V gene. The CDR3 has 14 amino acids. V shed 6 bases and J 5 bases; nucleotides not matched to a gene: 8. DNA for the CDR3: TGTGCCAGCAGCGGAATACAGGGGGCCCACGAGCAGTACTTC. Translation gives CASSGIQGAHEQYF.

The rearrangement uses TRBV2 and TRBJ2-1, with 14 bases aligning to TRBD2. V lost 0 bases to trimming and J lost 6 bases; unmatched junction nucleotides: 4. CDR3 length: 17 residues. Germline loops: CDR1 SNHLY, CDR2 FYNNEI. CDR3 residues: CASSEARLAGGGNEQFF. The CDR3, as DNA: TGTGCCAGCAGTGAAGCCAGACTAGCGGGAGGGGGCAATGAGCAGTTCTTC.

This chain joins TRBV12-3 or TRBV12-4 and TRBJ2-1; 9 nucleotides align to TRBD2. Trimming at V came to 3 bases and at J to 9 bases, leaving 9 bases not matched to a gene. The CDR3 is made up of 15 amino acids. In DNA, the CDR3 is TGTGCCAGCAGTTTTCTGGCGGGGGGGCTCTTTGAGCAGTTCTTC. Translation: CASSFLAGGLFEQFF.

This chain links TRBV12-3 or TRBV12-4 with TRBJ1-2; D gene ambiguous. V was pared by 5 bases and J by 6 bases, with 19 bases between. CDR3 length: 15 residues. CDR3 coding DNA: TGTGCCAGCAGTGATTCGGACCGCTCAAGAGATGGCTACACCTTC. The encoded protein is CASSDSDRSRDGYTF.

Details on this clonotype: A much larger clone sits a single nucleotide away, making a read error possible. The chain uses TRBV25-1 and TRBJ2-5; 15 bases match TRBD2. The CDR3 totals 18 residues. CDR1 and CDR2 from the germline V gene are MGHDK and SYGVNS. CDR3 DNA sequence: TGTGCCAGCACTGAAGCCGGGACTAGCGGGGGGTGGCAAGAGACCCAGTACTTC. Amino acids: CASTEAGTSGGWQETQYF.

Notes on this clonotype: A single base separates this from a much larger clone, so it may be a read error. The chain employs TRBV12-3 or TRBV12-4 and TRBJ1-5, with D uncertain. Trimming took 4 bases from V and 9 from J, leaving 16 bases between them. CDR3 size: 14 residues. CDR3 amino acids: CASSSKRVDRPQHF. The CDR3 region has the DNA TGTGCCAGCAGTTCCAAAAGAGTGGATCGGCCCCAGCATTTT.

This clonotype was recorded a few times. The chain combines TRBV18 with TRBJ1-2; maybe TRBD1 (6 bases). Per the germline V gene, CDR1 is KGHSH and CDR2 is LQKENI. The CDR3 contains 14 residues. The V end was cut by 2 bases, the J end by 4 bases, with 11 bases between. The CDR3 nucleotides read TGTGCCAGCTCACCAGGGCGGGACATCTATGGCTACACCTTC. This encodes CASSPGRDIYGYTF.

This clonotype was seen ten or more times. The chain uses TRBV7-8 and TRBJ1-6; 7 nucleotides line up with TRBD1. V shed 9 bases and J 7 bases; nucleotides not matched to a gene: 12. Looked up from germline, CDR1 is SGHVS and CDR2 is FQNEAQ. This CDR3 comprises 15 residues. For the CDR3, the DNA is TGTGCCAGTACTACAGGGGCGCATGGGAATTCACCCCTCCACTTT. Its protein product is CASTTGAHGNSPLHF.

This clonotype showed up just a few times. The J gene is TRBJ2-5, the V gene TRBV5-8; D might be TRBD2 (5 bases). The CDR3 has 15 residues. Germline CDR1 SGHTS, CDR2 YDEGEE. V was cut by 4 bases and J by 3 bases, with 16 bases left in between. The CDR3 is CASSGWTRAEETQYF. Here the CDR3 DNA reads TGTGCCAGCAGCGGATGGACGAGGGCGGAAGAGACCCAGTACTTC.

In this sample, this clonotype turned up a few times. The chain couples TRBV6-2 or TRBV6-3 to TRBJ2-1; D may match TRBD1 or TRBD2 (6 bases each). The CDR3 covers 16 residues. Trimming took 5 bases from V and 3 from J, leaving 17 bases between them. Germline loops: CDR1 MNHEY, CDR2 SVGEGT. The CDR3 nucleotides are TGTGCCAGCAGTACGCCGTACGGGGGCAACTACAATGAGCAGTTCTTC. Amino acid sequence: CASSTPYGGNYNEQFF.

The V and J genes are TRBV12-3 or TRBV12-4 and TRBJ2-2; 7 bases are shared with TRBD2. The V and J ends lost 8 bases and 2 bases, in that order; junction bases with no gene match: 5. The length of the CDR3 is 14 residues. Here the CDR3 reads CASGSGINTGELFF. For the CDR3, the DNA is TGTGCCAGCGGAAGCGGGATTAACACCGGGGAGCTGTTTTTT.

This clonotype was counted many times. The V gene is TRBV27, the J gene TRBJ2-7, with TRBD2 matching 10 bases. Trimming removed 5 bases from V and 3 bases from J; junction bases left unmatched: 10. The CDR3 totals 16 residues. Per the germline V gene, CDR1 is MNHEY and CDR2 is SMNVEV (reference sequence). DNA of the CDR3: TGTGCCAGCAGTAGCTTGGGACTAGCGTCCGACTACGAGCAGTACTTC. Translating gives CASSSLGLASDYEQYF.

This clonotype has a count of ten or more. J is TRBJ1-1 and V is TRBV2; 8 positions agree with TRBD1. This CDR3 contains 15 residues. V dropped 6 bases and J dropped 0; count of bases not matched to a gene: 6. The germline V gene encodes CDR1 SNHLY and CDR2 FYNNEI. The CDR3 coding sequence is TGTGCCAGCAGCGGCGACAGGGGATTGAACACTGAAGCTTTCTTT. This encodes CASSGDRGLNTEAFF.

This clonotype occurred many times. The chain links TRBV7-9 to TRBJ2-7; the match to TRBD1 covers 8 bases. With 5 bases clipped from V and 6 bases from J, the junction kept 3 bases outside the gene matches. Germline V gene lookup returns CDR1 SEHNR and CDR2 FQNEAQ (reference sequence). CDR3 length equals 12 residues. CDR3 in DNA: TGTGCCAGCAGCCGGACAGGGTTCGAGCAGTACTTC. It specifies CASSRTGFEQYF.

On this clonotype itself: A single base separates this from a much larger clone, so it may be a read error. The chain employs TRBV7-2 and TRBJ2-3, with 8 bases that match TRBD2. The length of the CDR3 is 17 residues. The germline V gene encodes CDR1 SGHTA and CDR2 FQGNSA. CDR3 sequence: CASSPRATGGGSDMQYF. Written as DNA, the CDR3 is TGTGCCAGCAGCCCCAGGGCTACCGGGGGGGGTTCAGATATGCAGTATTTT.

The chain has TRBV4-3 and TRBJ2-5; tentative D call: TRBD1 (7 bases). The germline V and J ends were trimmed by 3 bases and 10 bases, with 15 bases remaining between them. Germline loops: CDR1 LGHNA, CDR2 YSLEER. This CDR3 region has 13 residues. The CDR3 reads CASSHSRGVGQYF. Written as DNA, the CDR3 is TGCGCCAGCAGCCATTCCAGGGGGGTAGGCCAGTACTTC.

This clonotype was detected many times. The rearrangement uses TRBV20-1 and TRBJ2-1, with TRBD2 matching over 11 bases. Germline V gene data show CDR1 as DFQATT and CDR2 as SNEGSKA (reference sequence). J was trimmed by 6 bases and V by 3 bases; bases with no gene match: 10. The CDR3 sequence is 16 residues long. For the CDR3, the DNA is TGCAGTGCTAGTCCGCTAGCGGGGGGCCTGTCCAATGAGCAGTTCTTC. Amino acid sequence: CSASPLAGGLSNEQFF.

This clonotype was counted once. Compared with germline, one end of the junction differs, possibly owing to a read error. CDR3 nucleotide sequence: TGCAGTGCTAGAGACTTTTGGGCCGTTGAAGGGGGGAGGATTTTAGGTGAAGATTTCTTT. It encodes CSARDFWAVEGGRILGEDFF. V is TRBV20-1 and J is TRBJ1-1; TRBD1 might be the D (6 bases). The CDR3 is 20 amino acids. The germline CDR1 and CDR2 sequences are DFQATT and SNEGSKA (reference sequence).

This clonotype was observed a handful of times. J is TRBJ2-1 and V is TRBV24-1, with D possibly TRBD1 on 5 matching bases. CDR3 length equals 14 residues. Trimming took off 3 bases at V and 5 bases at J, with 10 bases between the two ends. Germline values: CDR1 KGHDR, CDR2 SFDVKD. The CDR3 protein is CATSDPGPHNEQFF. Written as DNA, the CDR3 is TGTGCCACCAGTGATCCAGGGCCCCACAATGAGCAGTTCTTC.

This clonotype appeared many times. The rearrangement links TRBV24-1 to TRBJ2-1; D remains ambiguous. V gave up 3 bases and J gave up 0 bases, with 11 bases separating them. The CDR3 has 16 amino acids. Germline loops: CDR1 KGHDR, CDR2 SFDVKD. CDR3 amino acids: CATSDPTSFSYNEQFF. For the CDR3, the DNA is TGTGCCACCAGTGATCCGACAAGCTTCTCCTACAATGAGCAGTTCTTC.

This clonotype was counted at least ten times. The chain uses TRBV20-1 and TRBJ2-3, with a possible D match to TRBD2 (6 bases). V lost 6 bases, J lost 2 bases, and 12 bases lay in between. The CDR3 is 13 residues long. CDR1 DFQATT and CDR2 SNEGSKA come from the germline V gene (reference sequence). CDR3 DNA: TGCAGTGCGAAGCGGGCCCCCACAGATACGCAGTATTTT. This translates into CSAKRAPTDTQYF.

This clonotype has just a few counts. The genes are TRBV20-1 and TRBJ1-4; TRBD1 matches at 8 bases. Germline CDR1 DFQATT, CDR2 SNEGSKA (reference sequence). Trimming took 6 bases from V and 3 from J; bases not matched to a gene: 3. This CDR3 spans 13 amino acids. In DNA form, the CDR3 reads TGCAGTGCAAAGACAGGGGCTAATGAAAAACTGTTTTTT. Translated, it gives CSAKTGANEKLFF.

This clonotype was observed many times. The rearrangement uses TRBV10-3 and TRBJ2-5; 7 bases agree with TRBD2. The CDR3 is made up of 17 amino acids. Trimming removed 0 bases from V and 3 bases from J; junction bases left unmatched: 10. Germline CDR1 and CDR2: ENHRY and SYGVKD. The CDR3 DNA reads TGTGCCATCAGTGAGTCTAAGCGGGGAGTGCTAAAAGAGACCCAGTACTTC. Encoded protein: CAISESKRGVLKETQYF.

This clonotype has just a few counts. V is TRBV7-9 and J is TRBJ1-1; D unresolved. The length of the CDR3 is 15 residues. Germline lookup yields CDR1 SEHNR and CDR2 FQNEAQ (reference sequence). V shed 5 bases and J shed 0 bases, with 13 bases lying between them. The CDR3 sequence is CASSRDVQLNTEAFF. The CDR3 nucleotides read TGTGCCAGCAGCCGAGACGTACAGTTGAACACTGAAGCTTTCTTT. The whole variable domain, filled in from reference TRBV7-9 and TRBJ1-1, reads DTGVSQNPRHKITKRGQNVTFRCDPISEHNRLYWYRQTLGQGPEFLTYFQNEAQLEKSRLLSDRFSAERPKGSFSTLEIQRTEQGDSAMYLCASSRDVQLNTEAFFGQGTRLTVV.

This sequence joins TRBV28 and TRBJ2-7; D is perhaps TRBD1 (5 bases). V gave up 6 bases and J gave up 1 base, with 16 bases separating them. The CDR3 spans 15 residues. CDR1 and CDR2 from the germline V gene are MDHEN and SYDVKM. The CDR3 DNA is TGTGCCAGCAGCTACGACAGCGTATTATCCTACGAGCAGTACTTC. Its translation is CASSYDSVLSYEQYF. The full variable domain, with the rest looked up from reference TRBV28 and TRBJ2-7, is DVKVTQSSRYLVKRTGEKVFLECVQDMDHENMFWYRQDPGLGLRLIYFSYDVKMKEKGDIPEGYSVSREKKERFSLILESASTNQTSMYLCASSYDSVLSYEQYFGPGTRLTVT.

This clonotype was seen ten or more times. CDR3 DNA sequence: TGTGCCACCAGTGGTGTTATTAGCAATCAGCCCCAGCATTTT. This gives the protein CATSGVISNQPQHF. V usage is TRBV24-1 and J usage is TRBJ1-5; D ambiguous. V was pared by 5 bases and J by 0 bases, with 7 bases between. This CDR3 is 14 amino acids long. Germline CDR1 KGHDR, CDR2 SFDVKD.

This clonotype occurred a few times. CDR3 nucleotides: TGTGCCAGCTCAGGACGGACAGGGTTAATTGATGGCTACACCTTC. Its translation is CASSGRTGLIDGYTF. V is TRBV18 and J is TRBJ1-2; TRBD1 matches at 8 bases. The CDR3 totals 15 residues. The junction had 11 bases not matched to a gene; V was cut back by 5 bases and J by 6 bases. Germline V gene lookup returns CDR1 KGHSH and CDR2 LQKENI.